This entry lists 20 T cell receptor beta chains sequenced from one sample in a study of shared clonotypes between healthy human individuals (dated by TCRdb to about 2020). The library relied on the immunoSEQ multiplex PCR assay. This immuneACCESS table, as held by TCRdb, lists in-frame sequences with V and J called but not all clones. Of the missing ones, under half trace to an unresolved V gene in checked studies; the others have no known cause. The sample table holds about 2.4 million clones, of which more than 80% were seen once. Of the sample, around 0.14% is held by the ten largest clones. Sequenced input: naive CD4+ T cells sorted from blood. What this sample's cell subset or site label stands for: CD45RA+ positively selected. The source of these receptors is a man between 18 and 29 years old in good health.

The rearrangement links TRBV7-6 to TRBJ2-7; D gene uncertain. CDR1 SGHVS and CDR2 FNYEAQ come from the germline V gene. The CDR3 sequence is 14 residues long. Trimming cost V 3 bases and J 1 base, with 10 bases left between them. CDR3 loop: CASSFSTDSYEQYF. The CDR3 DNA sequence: TGTGCCAGCAGCTTTTCGACGGATTCCTACGAGCAGTACTTC.

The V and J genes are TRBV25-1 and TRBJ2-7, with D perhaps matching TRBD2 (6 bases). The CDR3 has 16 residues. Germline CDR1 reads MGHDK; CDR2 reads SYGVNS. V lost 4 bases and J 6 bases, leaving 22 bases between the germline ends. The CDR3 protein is CASSGLRGGVLFEQYF. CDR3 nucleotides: TGTGCCAGCAGTGGACTCCGAGGAGGGGTTTTGTTCGAGCAGTACTTC.

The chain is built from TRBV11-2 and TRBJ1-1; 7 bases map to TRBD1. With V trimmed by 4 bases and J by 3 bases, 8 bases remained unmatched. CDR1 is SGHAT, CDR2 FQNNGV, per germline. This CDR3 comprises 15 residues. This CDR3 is CASSSSGGHHTEAFF. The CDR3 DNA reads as TGTGCCAGCAGCTCATCAGGGGGACACCACACTGAAGCTTTCTTT.

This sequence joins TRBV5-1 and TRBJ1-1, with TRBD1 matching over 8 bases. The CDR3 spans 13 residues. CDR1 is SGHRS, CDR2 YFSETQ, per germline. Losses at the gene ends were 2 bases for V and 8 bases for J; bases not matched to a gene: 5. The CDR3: CASSFQGAAEAFF. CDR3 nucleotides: TGCGCCAGCAGCTTCCAGGGGGCCGCAGAAGCTTTCTTT.

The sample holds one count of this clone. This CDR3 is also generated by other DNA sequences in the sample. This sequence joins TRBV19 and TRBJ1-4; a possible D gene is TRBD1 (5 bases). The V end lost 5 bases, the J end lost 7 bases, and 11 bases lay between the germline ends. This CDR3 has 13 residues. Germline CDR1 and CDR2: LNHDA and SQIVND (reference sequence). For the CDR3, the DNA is TGTGCCAGTAGTCCGGGGAGGGGTGAAAAACTGTTTTTT. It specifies CASSPGRGEKLFF. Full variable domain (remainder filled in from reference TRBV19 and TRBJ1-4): DGGITQSPKYLFRKEGQNVTLSCEQNLNHDAMYWYRQDPGQGLRLIYYSQIVNDFQKGDIAEGYSVSREKKESFPLTVTSAQKNPTAFYLCASSPGRGEKLFFGSGTQLSVL.

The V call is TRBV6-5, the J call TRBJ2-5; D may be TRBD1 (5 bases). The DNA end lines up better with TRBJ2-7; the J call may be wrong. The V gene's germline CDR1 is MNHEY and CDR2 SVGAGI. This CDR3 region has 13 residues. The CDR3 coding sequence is TGTGCCAGCAGTTCGACAGAGACTTACGAGCAGTACTTC. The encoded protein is CASSSTETYEQYF.

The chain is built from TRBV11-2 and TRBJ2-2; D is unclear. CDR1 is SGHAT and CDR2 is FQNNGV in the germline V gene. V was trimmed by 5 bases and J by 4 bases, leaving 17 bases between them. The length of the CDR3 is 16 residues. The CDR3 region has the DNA TGTGCCAGCAGCGCCCTTCGGCCGACGGCCACCGGGGAGCTGTTTTTT. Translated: CASSALRPTATGELFF.

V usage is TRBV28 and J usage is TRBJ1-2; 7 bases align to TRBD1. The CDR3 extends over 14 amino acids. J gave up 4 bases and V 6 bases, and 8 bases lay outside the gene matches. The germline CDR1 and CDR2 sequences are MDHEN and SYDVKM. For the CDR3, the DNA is TGTGCCAGCAGGCCCGGAGGGGGCCCCTATGGCTACACCTTC. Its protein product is CASRPGGGPYGYTF.

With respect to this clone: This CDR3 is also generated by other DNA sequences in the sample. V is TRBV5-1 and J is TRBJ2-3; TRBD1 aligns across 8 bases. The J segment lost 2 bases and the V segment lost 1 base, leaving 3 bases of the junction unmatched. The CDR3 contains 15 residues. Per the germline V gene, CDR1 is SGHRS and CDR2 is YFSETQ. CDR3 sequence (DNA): TGCGCCAGCAGCTTGCAGGGGGCAGCCACAGATACGCAGTATTTT. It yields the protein CASSLQGAATDTQYF.

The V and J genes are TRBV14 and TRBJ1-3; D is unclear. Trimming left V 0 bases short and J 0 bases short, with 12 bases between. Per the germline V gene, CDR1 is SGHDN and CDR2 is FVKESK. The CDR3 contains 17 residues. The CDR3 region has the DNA TGTGCCAGCAGCCAAGATTATAAGGTGTTCTCTGGAAACACCATATATTTT. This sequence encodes CASSQDYKVFSGNTIYF.

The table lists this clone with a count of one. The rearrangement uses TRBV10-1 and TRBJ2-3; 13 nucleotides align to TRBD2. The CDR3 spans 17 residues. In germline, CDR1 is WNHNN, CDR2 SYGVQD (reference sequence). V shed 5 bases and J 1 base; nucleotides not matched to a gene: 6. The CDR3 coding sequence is TGCGCCAGCAGTCCCGGAGGACTAGCGGGGGGCACAGATACGCAGTATTTT. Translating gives CASSPGGLAGGTDTQYF.

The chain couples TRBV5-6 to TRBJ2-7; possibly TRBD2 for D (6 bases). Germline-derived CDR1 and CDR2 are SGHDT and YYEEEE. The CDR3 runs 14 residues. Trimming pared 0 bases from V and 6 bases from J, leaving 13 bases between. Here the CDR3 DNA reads TGTGCCAGCAGCTTGGATAGGCCGGGAGCCGAGCAGTACTTC. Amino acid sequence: CASSLDRPGAEQYF.

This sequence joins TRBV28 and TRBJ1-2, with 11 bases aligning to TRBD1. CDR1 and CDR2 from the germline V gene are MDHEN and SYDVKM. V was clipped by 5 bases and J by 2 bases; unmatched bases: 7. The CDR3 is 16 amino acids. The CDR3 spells CASSLYRTGGNYGYTF. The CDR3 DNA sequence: TGTGCCAGCAGTCTCTACCGGACAGGGGGCAACTATGGCTACACCTTC.

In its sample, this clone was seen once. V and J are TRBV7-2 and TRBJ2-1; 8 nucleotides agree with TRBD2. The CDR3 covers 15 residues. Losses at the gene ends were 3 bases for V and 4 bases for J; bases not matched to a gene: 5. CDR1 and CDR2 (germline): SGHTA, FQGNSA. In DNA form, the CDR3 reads TGTGCCAGCAGCTTCTTAGCGGGGCGTTACAATGAGCAGTTCTTC. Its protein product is CASSFLAGRYNEQFF. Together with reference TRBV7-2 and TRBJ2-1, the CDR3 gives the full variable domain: GAGVSQSPSNKVTEKGKDVELRCDPISGHTALYWYRQSLGQGLEFLIYFQGNSAPDKSGLPSDRFSAERTGGSVSTLTIQRTQQEDSAVYLCASSFLAGRYNEQFFGPGTRLTVL.

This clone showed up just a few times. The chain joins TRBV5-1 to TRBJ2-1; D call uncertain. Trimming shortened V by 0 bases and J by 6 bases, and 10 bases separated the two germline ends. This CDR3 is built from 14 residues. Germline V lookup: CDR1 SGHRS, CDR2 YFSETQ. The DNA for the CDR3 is TGCGCCAGCAGCTTGGCCGGTAGACCCAATGAGCAGTTCTTC. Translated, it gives CASSLAGRPNEQFF.

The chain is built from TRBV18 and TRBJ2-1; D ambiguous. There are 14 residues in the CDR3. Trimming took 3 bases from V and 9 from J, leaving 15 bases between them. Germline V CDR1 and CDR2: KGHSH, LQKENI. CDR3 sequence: CASSPLVLGGEQFF. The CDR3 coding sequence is TGTGCCAGCTCACCTCTCGTTTTAGGCGGTGAGCAGTTCTTC.

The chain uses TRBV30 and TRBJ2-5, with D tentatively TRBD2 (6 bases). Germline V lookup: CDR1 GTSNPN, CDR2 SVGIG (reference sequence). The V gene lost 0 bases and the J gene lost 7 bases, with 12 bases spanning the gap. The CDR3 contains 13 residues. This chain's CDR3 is CAWSVPLGGTQYF. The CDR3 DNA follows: TGTGCCTGGAGTGTACCCTTGGGAGGGACCCAGTACTTC.

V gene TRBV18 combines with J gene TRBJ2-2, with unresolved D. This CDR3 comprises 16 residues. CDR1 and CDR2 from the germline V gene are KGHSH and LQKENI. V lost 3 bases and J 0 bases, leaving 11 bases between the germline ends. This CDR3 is CASSPTMDANTGELFF. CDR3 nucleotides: TGTGCCAGCTCACCTACGATGGATGCGAACACCGGGGAGCTGTTTTTT.

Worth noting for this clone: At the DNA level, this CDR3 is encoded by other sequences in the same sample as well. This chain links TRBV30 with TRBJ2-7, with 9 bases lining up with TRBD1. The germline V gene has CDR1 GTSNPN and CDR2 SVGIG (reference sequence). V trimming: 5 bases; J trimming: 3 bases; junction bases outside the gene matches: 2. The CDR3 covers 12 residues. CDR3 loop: CAWGQGSYEQYF. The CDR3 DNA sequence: TGTGCCTGGGGACAGGGGAGCTACGAGCAGTACTTC.

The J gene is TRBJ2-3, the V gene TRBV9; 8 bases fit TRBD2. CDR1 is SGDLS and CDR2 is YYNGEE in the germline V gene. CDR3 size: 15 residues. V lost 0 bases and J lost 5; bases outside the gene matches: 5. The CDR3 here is CASSVVTGGVDTQYF. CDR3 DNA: TGTGCCAGCAGCGTAGTGACGGGAGGGGTAGATACGCAGTATTTT.